A selection of T cell receptor beta chains follows, all from one sample in a study of T-cell memory formation after mild COVID-19. From the 5' RACE reads, TCRdb called clonotypes with MiXCR, one entry per CDR3 protein. This sample has around 30,000 distinct CDR3 sequences, with around 10% found just once. Material for sequencing was PBMCs or a T cell subset sorted from them (not recorded which). The source of these receptors is an adult woman who had mild COVID-19 (a few samples of this study predate the infection). Cell type and time point are not known. CDR3s include the opening cysteine and the closing phenylalanine or tryptophan. The order of the fields is D gene, clone size, J gene, V gene, CDR3 DNA, CDR3 protein. D genes are given only for firm matches. Not all rows give a size; the values are once, few, many and, for expanded clones, a class.

.,many,TRBJ2-7,TRBV7-8,TGTGCCAGCAGCCAGAGTGGGAGCGAGCAGTACTTC,CASSQSGSEQYF
TRBD1,many,TRBJ2-7,TRBV5-5,TGTGCCAGCAGCTGGCGGACAGGACGGGACGAGCAGTACTTC,CASSWRTGRDEQYF
.,.,TRBJ2-6,TRBV12-3/TRBV12-4,TGTGCCAGCAGACAGAGCTCTGGGGCCAACGTCCTGACTTTC,CASRQSSGANVLTF
.,many,TRBJ1-1,TRBV21-1,TGTGCCAGCAGCCCAAAAGGAGGGGGAGGGAACACTGAAGCTTTCTTT,CASSPKGGGGNTEAFF
.,many,TRBJ1-4,TRBV11-2,TGTGCCAGCAGCGTTCGGGAGGGGGGCGAAAAACTGTTTTTT,CASSVREGGEKLFF
.,many,TRBJ1-1,TRBV20-1,TGCAGTGCTAGAGATAAGGGGAGTAACACTGAAGCTTTCTTT,CSARDKGSNTEAFF
.,many,TRBJ2-7,TRBV5-5,TGTGCCAGCAGCTTGGAATCCCACCCAACCTACGAGCAGTACTTC,CASSLESHPTYEQYF
TRBD1,.,TRBJ2-2,TRBV5-1,TGCGCCAGCAGCCCACAGGGGCCCACCGGGGAGCTGTTTTTT,CASSPQGPTGELFF
TRBD2,many,TRBJ2-4,TRBV6-2/TRBV6-3,TGTGCCAGCAGAAATGCTCCACTAGCGTGGGGAAACATTCAGTACTTC,CASRNAPLAWGNIQYF
.,many,TRBJ1-4,TRBV9,TGTGCCAGCAGCGTCGAGCTCAGGGCAACTAATGAAAAACTGTTTTTT,CASSVELRATNEKLFF
TRBD2,medium-sized,TRBJ2-1,TRBV20-1,TGCAGTGCGGGGACTAGCGGAGAGTTCTTC,CSAGTSGEFF
.,many,TRBJ1-6,TRBV7-2,TGTGCCAGCAGCTCCGGGACCCACGGCGGGTCACCCCTCCACTTT,CASSSGTHGGSPLHF
.,many,TRBJ2-2,TRBV2,TGTGCCAGCAATAGCGGAAGAACAGCCGGGGAGCTGTTTTTT,CASNSGRTAGELFF
.,many,TRBJ2-7,TRBV24-1,TGTGCCACCAGTGACGCTGCTACCTACGAGCAGTACTTC,CATSDAATYEQYF
.,many,TRBJ2-1,TRBV7-9,TGTGCCAGCAGCTTACAATCACAACGGACAGTCTACAATGAGCAGTTCTTC,CASSLQSQRTVYNEQFF
.,many,TRBJ2-1,TRBV24-1,TGTGCCACCAGTGACTCGGGCCAGACCTACAATGAGCAGTTCTTC,CATSDSGQTYNEQFF
.,many,TRBJ1-1,TRBV7-9,TGTGCCAGCAGCACACAGGGGAACACTGAAGCTTTCTTT,CASSTQGNTEAFF
.,many,TRBJ1-2,TRBV19,TGTGCCAGTAGTCTCTACGAATCAGAGGGGAGGGGTGGCTACACCTTC,CASSLYESEGRGGYTF
.,medium-sized,TRBJ2-3,TRBV14,TGTGCCAGCAGCCAGGGGTCCTCGTGGGGGAATACGCAGTATTTT,CASSQGSSWGNTQYF
.,many,TRBJ2-3,TRBV5-1,TGCGCCAGCAGCTTGGGGACTAGCACAGATACGCAGTATTTT,CASSLGTSTDTQYF
TRBD1,many,TRBJ2-1,TRBV19,TGTGCCAGTACCCAGGACAGGGGGCTTCTCAGTGAGCAGTTCTTC,CASTQDRGLLSEQFF
.,many,TRBJ1-1,TRBV12-3/TRBV12-4,TGTGCCAGCAGTGTCGATGGGGGCGGCACTGAAGCTTTCTTT,CASSVDGGGTEAFF
.,.,TRBJ1-5,TRBV6-1,TGTGCCAGCAGTGAAGAAGTTAGCAATCAGCCCCAGCATTTT,CASSEEVSNQPQHF
.,many,TRBJ1-1,TRBV11-2,TGTGCCAGCAGCTTAGGCATCCCGAGGCGGAACACTGAAGCTTTCTTT,CASSLGIPRRNTEAFF
.,few,TRBJ1-2,TRBV5-1,TGCGCCAGCAGTTCTGGCGGGACACTCACTAACTATGGCTACACCTTC,CASSSGGTLTNYGYTF
.,many,TRBJ1-1,TRBV2,TGTGCCAGCAGTGAAGGGACAGCTCCAGGGGTTTGGACTGAAGCTTTCTTT,CASSEGTAPGVWTEAFF
TRBD2,many,TRBJ2-1,TRBV6-6,TGTGCCAGCAGTTCGGGACTAGCCAGGAATGAGCAGTTCTTC,CASSSGLARNEQFF
.,many,TRBJ2-2,TRBV4-3,TGCGCCAGCAGCCAAGATCTCCTGTTGGACTCCAGAAAACACACCGGGGAGCTGTTTTTT,CASSQDLLLDSRKHTGELFF
TRBD2,many,TRBJ2-3,TRBV6-6,TGTGCCAGCAGTCCCCTACTAGCGAGTACAGATACGCAGTATTTT,CASSPLLASTDTQYF
.,many,TRBJ1-2,TRBV2,TGTGCCAGCAGGAACCACGAGGGACCAGGGGGCTACACCTTC,CASRNHEGPGGYTF
TRBD2,many,TRBJ2-1,TRBV3-1,TGTGCCAGCAGCCAAATTAGCGGGGGGACAGAGCAGTTCTTC,CASSQISGGTEQFF
.,many,TRBJ1-5,TRBV12-3/TRBV12-4,TGTGCCAGCAGTTTGGGCGATCCGGGAATTGCGGGTCAGCCCCAGCATTTT,CASSLGDPGIAGQPQHF
.,medium-sized,TRBJ2-5,TRBV7-9,TGTGCCAGCAGCTTAGCGCTGATTAGGTCGGAGACCCAGTACTTC,CASSLALIRSETQYF
.,many,TRBJ2-3,TRBV15,TGTGCCACCAGCAGAGATTGGGGGCGAGATACGCAGTATTTT,CATSRDWGRDTQYF
TRBD2,.,TRBJ2-7,TRBV12-3/TRBV12-4,TGTGCCAGCAGTCCTCGACTAGCGGGAGACGAGCAGTACTTC,CASSPRLAGDEQYF
.,many,TRBJ2-2,TRBV6-2/TRBV6-3,TGTGCCAGCAGCCCTACGGGATACGGGGAGCTGTTTTTT,CASSPTGYGELFF
TRBD2,many,TRBJ2-2,TRBV18,TGTGCCAGCTCACGGCGGAGCGGGAGAGATACCGGGGAGCTGTTTTTT,CASSRRSGRDTGELFF
.,many,TRBJ2-1,TRBV7-9,TGTGCCAGCAGCTTAGCATTGGCGTCAGCCTACAATGAGCAGTTCTTC,CASSLALASAYNEQFF
.,many,TRBJ2-1,TRBV9,TGTGCCAGCAGCCCCAGGGTGGCCGGGGGTAACAATGAGCAGTTCTTC,CASSPRVAGGNNEQFF
.,.,TRBJ2-1,TRBV7-3,TGTGCCAGCAGCTTAAATTTCAATGAGCAGTTCTTC,CASSLNFNEQFF
.,many,TRBJ2-1,TRBV12-3/TRBV12-4,TGTGCCAGCAGTCCTCACAATGAGCAGTTCTTC,CASSPHNEQFF
.,many,TRBJ2-7,TRBV20-1,TGCAGTGCCCGGGAAGGGACATTCTACGAGCAGTACTTC,CSAREGTFYEQYF
TRBD1,.,TRBJ1-1,TRBV6-6,TGTGCCAGCAGTTACCTGGGACAGTCGAACACTGAATCCTTCTTT,CASSYLGQSNTESFF
TRBD2,many,TRBJ2-3,TRBV6-4,TGTGCCAGCAGTACTGAAGCGGGAGCGTCAGATACGCAGTATTTT,CASSTEAGASDTQYF
.,many,TRBJ1-2,TRBV7-8,TGTGCCAGCAGCTTAGAGGGCAGAAACTATGGCTACACCTTC,CASSLEGRNYGYTF